Listed below are T cell receptor beta chains from one sample, sequenced in a study of T cells in Graves' hyperthyroidism and ophthalmopathy. TCRdb re-called the multiplex PCR reads through MiXCR, storing one row per CDR3 protein. The sample includes some 580,000 distinct CDR3 sequences, approximately 15% of them seen just once. Sequenced material: blood. These receptors all stem from a woman in her thirties or forties with Graves' ophthalmopathy. The CDR3 runs from the conserved cysteine through the conserved F or W. D genes are given only for firm matches. Only part of the rows carry a size: once, few, many, or a class if the clone is expanded.

>-|TRBJ2-3|TRBV7-9|TRBD2
CASSPYTGTSRDTQYF
TGTGCCAGCAGTCCCTACACCGGGACTAGCCGCGATACGCAGTATTTT
>many|TRBJ2-7|TRBV28|TRBD2
CASSGGGVHEQYF
TGTGCCAGCAGTGGGGGGGGGGTCCACGAGCAGTACTTC
>many|TRBJ2-3|TRBV5-5|-
CASSLEDTDTQYF
TGTGCCAGCAGCTTGGAGGACACAGATACGCAGTATTTT
>-|TRBJ2-7|TRBV6-5|TRBD2
CASSYKGSGGRDEQYF
TGTGCCAGCAGTTACAAGGGTAGCGGGGGCCGAGACGAGCAGTACTTC
>-|TRBJ1-5|TRBV7-9|-
CASSLVIGVDANQPQHF
TGTGCCAGCAGCTTAGTAATCGGAGTAGATGCCAATCAGCCCCAGCATTTT
>few|TRBJ1-1|TRBV27|TRBD1
CASSLKGAFTLATEAFF
TGTGCCAGCAGTTTAAAGGGGGCGTTTACTTTGGCCACTGAAGCTTTCTTT
>few|TRBJ1-2|TRBV3-1|-
CASSQGLSANYGYTF
TGTGCCAGCAGCCAGGGCCTCTCGGCTAACTATGGCTACACCTTC
>-|TRBJ1-2|TRBV3-1|TRBD1
CASSQDLNRGPYGYTF
TGTGCCAGCAGCCAAGACTTGAACAGGGGGCCCTATGGCTACACCTTC
>-|TRBJ2-3|TRBV24-1|-
CATSPTRGGGDTQYF
TGTGCCACCAGCCCTACGAGAGGGGGGGGGGATACGCAGTATTTT
>many|TRBJ2-1|TRBV28|-
CASMETRANYNEQFF
TGTGCCAGCATGGAAACCAGGGCAAACTACAATGAGCAGTTCTTC
>-|TRBJ2-3|TRBV5-1|-
CASSSPSGTQYF
TGCGCCAGCAGCTCACCTTCGGGTACGCAGTATTTT
>many|TRBJ2-5|TRBV5-1|TRBD2
CASSLVSGLAKETQYF
TGCGCCAGCAGCTTGGTCTCGGGACTAGCGAAAGAGACCCAGTACTTC
>-|TRBJ1-5|TRBV12-3/TRBV12-4|TRBD1
CASSWSGGYQPQHF
TGTGCCAGCAGTTGGTCAGGGGGCTATCAGCCCCAGCATTTT
>few|TRBJ2-7|TRBV28|TRBD1
CASRSAGTGKSTQYF
TGTGCCAGCAGGTCAGCCGGGACAGGGAAGTCAACGCAGTACTTC
>few|TRBJ2-3|TRBV20-1|TRBD1
CSARGQTFTDTQYF
TGCAGTGCTAGGGGACAGACCTTCACAGATACGCAGTATTTT
>many|TRBJ2-3|TRBV20-1|TRBD2
CSAVLEDGGDTQYF
TGCAGTGCTGTCCTAGAGGACGGGGGGGATACGCAGTATTTT
>few|TRBJ1-4|TRBV28|TRBD1
CASSTPGQGAGGEKLFF
TGTGCCAGCAGTACCCCGGGACAGGGGGCTGGAGGAGAAAAACTGTTTTTT
>-|TRBJ2-7|TRBV10-3|-
CAISDRYEQYF
TGTGCCATCAGTGACCGCTACGAGCAGTACTTC
>many|TRBJ2-5|TRBV20-1|TRBD2
CSADLLAGGQTQYF
TGCAGTGCTGACTTACTAGCGGGGGGGCAGACCCAGTACTTC
>few|TRBJ1-6|TRBV12-3/TRBV12-4|TRBD1
CASCPGTGVSPLHF
TGTGCCAGCTGCCCCGGGACAGGGGTATCACCCCTCCACTTT
>once|TRBJ1-2|TRBV19|-
CASSIVRQLYGYTF
TGTGCCAGTAGTATAGTGCGACAGCTCTATGGCTACACCTTC
>-|TRBJ2-7|TRBV29-1|-
CSVEAPGWEQYF
TGCAGCGTTGAAGCTCCCGGTTGGGAGCAGTACTTC
>-|TRBJ2-1|TRBV29-1|-
CSVGQTYEQFF
TGCAGCGTCGGTCAGACCTATGAGCAGTTCTTC
>few|TRBJ1-5|TRBV18|TRBD1
CASSPAGGLYQPQHF
TGTGCCAGCTCACCGGCAGGGGGCTTGTATCAGCCCCAGCATTTT
>once|TRBJ2-7|TRBV2|-
CATNQGRPYEQYF
TGTGCCACAAACCAGGGCAGGCCCTACGAGCAGTACTTC
>many|TRBJ2-5|TRBV12-3/TRBV12-4|-
CATSPGGTQETQYF
TGTGCCACTTCGCCCGGGGGAACCCAAGAGACCCAGTACTTC
>-|TRBJ1-5|TRBV4-3|TRBD1
CASSQGQGGEYSNQPQHF
TGCGCCAGCAGCCAGGGACAGGGGGGGGAATATAGCAATCAGCCCCAGCATTTT
>once|TRBJ2-7|TRBV4-2|-
CASSPDQSLYEQYF
TGTGCCAGCAGTCCTGACCAATCGCTCTACGAGCAGTACTTC
>-|TRBJ2-2|TRBV11-2|-
CASRPIRRAPQAGELFF
TGTGCCAGCAGGCCAATCAGGCGGGCACCCCAAGCCGGGGAGCTGTTTTTT
>many|TRBJ2-1|TRBV11-2|-
CASSLKVVTDNYNEQFF
TGTGCCAGCAGCCTGAAAGTAGTCACAGACAACTACAATGAGCAGTTCTTC
>many|TRBJ1-5|TRBV30|-
CAWSGVGRQPQHF
TGTGCCTGGAGCGGCGTAGGGCGGCAGCCCCAGCATTTT
>-|TRBJ1-4|TRBV19|TRBD1
CASSGDSATNEKLFF
TGTGCCAGTAGTGGGGACAGTGCAACTAATGAAAAACTGTTTTTT
>-|TRBJ2-3|TRBV5-1|TRBD1
CASSFGGQGGTDTQYF
TGCGCCAGCAGCTTCGGGGGACAGGGTGGCACAGATACGCAGTATTTT
>-|TRBJ1-4|TRBV6-1|TRBD1
CASSARTDRVGEKLFF
TGTGCCAGCAGTGCCCGAACGGACAGGGTGGGCGAAAAACTGTTTTTT
>many|TRBJ2-5|TRBV20-1|-
CSAVRAAETQYF
TGCAGTGCGGTGCGGGCGGCTGAGACCCAGTACTTC
>many|TRBJ1-3|TRBV5-1|TRBD1
CASSKSGTGGNTIYF
TGCGCCAGCAGCAAATCCGGGACAGGAGGAAACACCATATATTTT
>many|TRBJ2-5|TRBV7-8|-
CASRNRTGAGTQYF
TGTGCCAGCAGGAATCGGACGGGGGCTGGGACCCAGTACTTC